Following are 26 T cell receptor beta chains from one sample sequenced in a study of T-cell reconstitution after alpha-beta-depleted transplantation in children. This sample's TCRbeta library carried unique molecular identifier barcodes. TCRdb re-called the PCR reads through MiXCR, storing one row per CDR3 protein. The sample yields about 470,000 distinct CDR3 sequences, around two fifths seen once. Specimen: PBMCs, collected before TCRalphabeta/CD19-depleted stem cell transplant. These receptors were taken from a girl between 2 and 10 years old with aplastic anemia, due to receive a stem cell transplant.

This clonotype was observed many times. The chain couples TRBV6-1 to TRBJ2-6, with 11 bases fitting TRBD1. Trimming took 6 bases from V and 0 from J; bases not matched to a gene: 7. Germline V CDR1 and CDR2: MNHNS, SASEGT. CDR3 size: 18 residues. CDR3 protein: CASSTPGTGGSGANVLTF. CDR3 sequence (DNA): TGTGCCAGCAGCACCCCTGGGACAGGGGGCTCTGGGGCCAACGTCCTGACTTTC.

This clonotype came up many times. The chain recombines TRBV20-1 with TRBJ2-1; 8 nucleotides align to TRBD2. CDR1 DFQATT and CDR2 SNEGSKA come from the germline V gene (reference sequence). The CDR3 is 16 amino acids. The junction had 5 bases not matched to a gene; V was cut back by 0 bases and J by 1 base. CDR3 in amino acids: CSARDSSGSSYNEQFF. DNA of the CDR3: TGCAGTGCTAGAGATTCCAGCGGGAGTTCCTACAATGAGCAGTTCTTC.

V usage is TRBV5-1 and J usage is TRBJ2-1, with 10 nucleotides matching TRBD2. CDR3 length equals 15 residues. Per germline, CDR1 SGHRS and CDR2 YFSETQ. Trimming removed 2 bases from V and 9 bases from J; junction bases left unmatched: 8. The CDR3 region is CASSFLAGDGSEQFF. In nucleotides, the CDR3 is TGCGCCAGCAGCTTTCTAGCGGGAGATGGTAGTGAGCAGTTCTTC. Supplemented by reference TRBV5-1 and TRBJ2-1, the full variable domain reads KAGVTQTPRYLIKTRGQQVTLSCSPISGHRSVSWYQQTPGQGLQFLFEYFSETQRNKGNFPGRFSGRQFSNSRSEMNVSTLELGDSALYLCASSFLAGDGSEQFFGPGTRLTVL.

This clonotype was picked up one time. This sequence may be a read error, since a much larger clone differs from it by one base. The V and J genes are TRBV5-5 and TRBJ2-4, with D unresolved. The CDR3 loop spans 16 amino acids. Per the germline V gene, CDR1 is SGHKS and CDR2 is YYEKEE (reference sequence). The CDR3 DNA is TGTGCCAGCAGCGTCGGTGGTGATATAGCCAAAAACATTCAGTGCTTC. This sequence encodes CASSVGGDIAKNIQCF.

J is TRBJ1-6 and V is TRBV16, with D unclear. CDR1 KGHSY and CDR2 FQNENV come from the germline V gene. The CDR3 runs 12 residues. Trimming removed 2 bases at V and 10 bases at J, with 6 bases between. This chain's CDR3 is CASSQHGSPLHF. The CDR3 DNA sequence: TGTGCCAGCAGCCAACATGGATCACCCCTCCACTTT. Supplemented by reference TRBV16 and TRBJ1-6, the full variable domain reads GEEVAQTPKHLVRGEGQKAKLYCAPIKGHSYVFWYQQVLKNEFKFLISFQNENVFDETGMPKERFSAKCLPNSPCSLEIQATKLEDSAVYFCASSQHGSPLHFGNGTRLTVT.

This chain connects TRBV28 to TRBJ2-7; D might be TRBD1 (5 bases). The CDR3 loop spans 12 amino acids. Trimming left V 5 bases short and J 4 bases short, with 9 bases between. The germline V gene has CDR1 MDHEN and CDR2 SYDVKM. The CDR3 sequence: CASSLQEYEQYF. For the CDR3, the DNA is TGTGCCAGCAGTCTACAGGAGTACGAGCAGTACTTC.

The chain links TRBV18 to TRBJ2-6; the D gene is possibly TRBD1 (6 bases). V shed 6 bases and J shed 0 bases, with 12 bases lying between them. The CDR3 extends over 16 amino acids. The germline CDR1 and CDR2 sequences are KGHSH and LQKENI. Written as DNA, the CDR3 is TGTGCCAGCTCGCGACAGGACCTCTCTGGGGCCAACGTCCTGACTTTC. Protein product: CASSRQDLSGANVLTF.

This clonotype was picked up a small number of times. The chain is built from TRBV21-1 and TRBJ2-1; the DNA was not used to check the table's D call, TRBD1. TRBV21-1 is deemed a pseudogene. CDR3 length: 20 amino acids. DNA for the CDR3: TGTGCCAGCAGCAAATTTGGGCCGAAACCCCTGCCGAGCTCCTACAATGAGCAGTTCTTC. Amino acids: CASSKFGPKPLPSSYNEQFF.

This chain connects TRBV9 to TRBJ2-1; 9 bases fit TRBD2. This CDR3 region has 17 residues. Germline V gene sequence: CDR1 SGDLS, CDR2 YYNGEE. The V and J ends lost 4 bases and 2 bases, in that order; junction bases with no gene match: 10. The CDR3 DNA follows: TGTGCCAGCAGCCGCGGGGGGGCCATACGGGCCTACAATGAGCAGTTCTTC. Residues: CASSRGGAIRAYNEQFF. The variable domain in full, completed from reference TRBV9 and TRBJ2-1, reads DSGVTQTPKHLITATGQRVTLRCSPRSGDLSVYWYQQSLDQGLQFLIQYYNGEERAKGNILERFSAQQFPDLHSELNLSSLELGDSALYFCASSRGGAIRAYNEQFFGPGTRLTVL.

J is TRBJ1-2 and V is TRBV18; tentative D call: TRBD1 (5 bases). Germline V CDR1 and CDR2: KGHSH, LQKENI. With 3 bases removed from V and 8 bases from J, the gap between germline ends came to 13 bases. The CDR3 length is 13 residues. The CDR3 here is CASSPDSVKGYTF. DNA for the CDR3: TGTGCCAGCTCACCCGACAGTGTCAAGGGCTACACCTTC.

The CDR3 region has the DNA TGCAGTGCTAGGAGTCCCGGGCCAATGCCCTACGAGCAGTACTTC. Translation: CSARSPGPMPYEQYF. This chain connects TRBV20-1 to TRBJ2-7; no definite D call. This CDR3 spans 15 amino acids. Germline V gene data show CDR1 as DFQATT and CDR2 as SNEGSKA (reference sequence). V lost 3 bases to trimming and J lost 2 bases, with 17 bases between them.

A single count supports this clonotype. V usage is TRBV5-1 and J usage is TRBJ2-7; D gene ambiguous. Germline-derived CDR1 and CDR2 are SGHRS and YFSETQ. The CDR3 spans 11 residues. V dropped 5 bases and J dropped 5 bases, with 8 bases sitting between them. CDR3 region: CASRRPHEQYF. CDR3 nucleotide sequence: TGCGCCAGCAGGCGACCCCACGAGCAGTACTTC. The full variable domain, rest sourced from reference TRBV5-1 and TRBJ2-7, is KAGVTQTPRYLIKTRGQQVTLSCSPISGHRSVSWYQQTPGQGLQFLFEYFSETQRNKGNFPGRFSGRQFSNSRSEMNVSTLELGDSALYLCASRRPHEQYFGPGTRLTVT.

The gene calls are TRBV5-1 and TRBJ2-1; D is perhaps TRBD1 or TRBD2 (5 bases each). The CDR3 has 13 amino acids. Trimming removed 0 bases from V and 6 bases from J, with 7 bases in between. The V gene's germline CDR1 is SGHRS and CDR2 YFSETQ. The DNA for the CDR3 is TGCGCCAGCAGCTTGGGGGGGACCAATGAGCAGTTCTTC. Amino acid sequence: CASSLGGTNEQFF.

This chain links TRBV11-1 with TRBJ2-1; TRBD2 aligns across 7 bases. Germline CDR1 and CDR2: SGHAT and FQDESV (reference sequence). CDR3 length equals 17 residues. V lost 0 bases, J lost 4 bases, and 9 bases stayed unmatched. This CDR3 is CASSLAISAGRYNEQFF. CDR3 in DNA: TGTGCCAGCAGCTTAGCGATTTCAGCGGGGCGTTACAATGAGCAGTTCTTC.

This clonotype was detected only a few times. The chain links TRBV7-9 to TRBJ2-3; D is perhaps TRBD2 (5 bases). CDR1 SEHNR and CDR2 FQNEAQ come from the germline V gene (reference sequence). V lost 1 base and J lost 1, with 9 bases in between. The CDR3 contains 15 residues. This chain's CDR3 is CASSLDWGGTDTQYF. CDR3 in DNA: TGTGCCAGCAGCTTAGATTGGGGAGGCACAGATACGCAGTATTTT.

This clonotype was seen a few times. This rearrangement joins TRBV20-1 to TRBJ2-3, with 10 bases that match TRBD2. In germline, CDR1 is DFQATT, CDR2 SNEGSKA (reference sequence). The V and J ends lost 3 bases and 2 bases, in that order; junction bases with no gene match: 8. The CDR3 length is 16 residues. CDR3 sequence reads: CSASLGLAVSTDTQYF. The CDR3 DNA is TGCAGTGCTAGCCTCGGACTAGCGGTTTCCACAGATACGCAGTATTTT.

This clonotype came up many times. The chain links TRBV5-6 to TRBJ2-3; 8 bases fit TRBD2. Germline V gives CDR1 SGHDT, CDR2 YYEEEE. V lost 1 base to trimming and J lost 4 bases; unmatched junction nucleotides: 8. The CDR3 spans 16 residues. This CDR3 reads CASSLYAGGRSDTQYF. CDR3 DNA: TGTGCCAGCAGCTTGTATGCGGGAGGACGATCAGATACGCAGTATTTT.

The rearrangement uses TRBV28 and TRBJ1-5; D is perhaps TRBD1 (5 bases). The CDR3 covers 15 residues. Germline V gene lookup returns CDR1 MDHEN and CDR2 SYDVKM. The V and J ends lost 6 bases and 4 bases respectively, with 16 bases between them. The CDR3 sequence is CASRARTSWNQPQHF. In DNA form, the CDR3 reads TGTGCCAGCAGGGCTCGGACATCCTGGAATCAGCCCCAGCATTTT.

The V and J genes are TRBV4-2 and TRBJ2-4, with D unclear. The CDR3 runs 13 residues. Germline values: CDR1 LGHNA, CDR2 YNFKEQ. V lost 6 bases to trimming and J lost 0 bases, with 6 bases between them. CDR3 coding DNA: TGTGCCAGCAGACTACAAGCCAAAAACATTCAGTACTTC. Its protein is CASRLQAKNIQYF.

This clonotype has a count of ten or more. The chain is built from TRBV5-1 and TRBJ2-7; 11 bases map to TRBD1. The junction had 5 bases not matched to a gene; V was cut back by 0 bases and J by 3 bases. From germline, CDR1 is SGHRS and CDR2 YFSETQ. The CDR3 consists of 16 residues. The CDR3 spells CASSLVGTGGVYEQYF. The CDR3, as DNA: TGCGCCAGCAGCTTGGTGGGGACAGGGGGAGTCTACGAGCAGTACTTC. Variable domain in full (rest from reference TRBV5-1 and TRBJ2-7): KAGVTQTPRYLIKTRGQQVTLSCSPISGHRSVSWYQQTPGQGLQFLFEYFSETQRNKGNFPGRFSGRQFSNSRSEMNVSTLELGDSALYLCASSLVGTGGVYEQYFGPGTRLTVT.

This clonotype was detected only a few times. The chain carries TRBV28 and TRBJ2-7; TRBD2 might be the D (5 bases). The length of the CDR3 is 12 residues. The V gene lost 6 bases and the J gene lost 5 bases, with 11 bases spanning the gap. Germline V gene sequence: CDR1 MDHEN, CDR2 SYDVKM. The CDR3 DNA is TGTGCCAGCAGCTCAACGGAGGACGAGCAGTACTTC. Translating it yields CASSSTEDEQYF. The variable domain in full, completed from reference TRBV28 and TRBJ2-7, reads DVKVTQSSRYLVKRTGEKVFLECVQDMDHENMFWYRQDPGLGLRLIYFSYDVKMKEKGDIPEGYSVSREKKERFSLILESASTNQTSMYLCASSSTEDEQYFGPGTRLTVT.

The chain carries TRBV29-1 and TRBJ2-7; D unclear. Germline loops: CDR1 SQVTM, CDR2 ANQGSEA. The V end was cut by 4 bases, the J end by 0 bases, with 10 bases between. There are 13 residues in the CDR3. The CDR3 DNA follows: TGCAGCGTTGTATTGGGGATCTCCTACGAGCAGTACTTC. This translates into CSVVLGISYEQYF.

The rearrangement uses TRBV20-1 and TRBJ2-4; TRBD2 matches at 8 bases. V shed 1 base, J shed 2 bases, and the junction held 7 bases outside the gene matches. The CDR3 is 16 amino acids. Germline values: CDR1 DFQATT, CDR2 SNEGSKA (reference sequence). CDR3 nucleotide sequence: TGCAGTGCTAGAGTCGTCGGGGGGGCCTCCAAAAACATTCAGTACTTC. This encodes CSARVVGGASKNIQYF.

The chain recombines TRBV4-3 with TRBJ1-1; tentatively, D is TRBD1 (6 bases). The CDR3 is 15 amino acids. Germline V gene sequence: CDR1 LGHNA, CDR2 YSLEER. V gave up 4 bases and J gave up 4 bases, with 16 bases separating them. The CDR3 sequence is CASSLQTRGATEAFF. CDR3 coding DNA: TGCGCCAGCAGCCTCCAAACGAGGGGGGCCACTGAAGCTTTCTTT.

The chain recombines TRBV29-1 with TRBJ2-1; TRBD2 matches at 7 bases. CDR1 SQVTM and CDR2 ANQGSEA come from the germline V gene. With V trimmed by 7 bases and J by 3 bases, 6 bases remained unmatched. The CDR3 consists of 13 residues. CDR3 in DNA: TGCAGCGCCGAGGGAGGGCTCTACAATGAGCAGTTCTTC. Translation: CSAEGGLYNEQFF.

This clonotype was seen repeatedly, ten times or more. This chain connects TRBV27 to TRBJ2-7; D unclear. The CDR3 contains 13 residues. The ends were cut back, 2 bases at V and 3 bases at J, with 8 bases in the middle. CDR1 is MNHEY and CDR2 is SMNVEV in the germline V gene (reference sequence). The CDR3 nucleotides are TGTGCCAGCAGTTTAGGGTCTCGCTACGAGCAGTACTTC. Amino acids: CASSLGSRYEQYF.